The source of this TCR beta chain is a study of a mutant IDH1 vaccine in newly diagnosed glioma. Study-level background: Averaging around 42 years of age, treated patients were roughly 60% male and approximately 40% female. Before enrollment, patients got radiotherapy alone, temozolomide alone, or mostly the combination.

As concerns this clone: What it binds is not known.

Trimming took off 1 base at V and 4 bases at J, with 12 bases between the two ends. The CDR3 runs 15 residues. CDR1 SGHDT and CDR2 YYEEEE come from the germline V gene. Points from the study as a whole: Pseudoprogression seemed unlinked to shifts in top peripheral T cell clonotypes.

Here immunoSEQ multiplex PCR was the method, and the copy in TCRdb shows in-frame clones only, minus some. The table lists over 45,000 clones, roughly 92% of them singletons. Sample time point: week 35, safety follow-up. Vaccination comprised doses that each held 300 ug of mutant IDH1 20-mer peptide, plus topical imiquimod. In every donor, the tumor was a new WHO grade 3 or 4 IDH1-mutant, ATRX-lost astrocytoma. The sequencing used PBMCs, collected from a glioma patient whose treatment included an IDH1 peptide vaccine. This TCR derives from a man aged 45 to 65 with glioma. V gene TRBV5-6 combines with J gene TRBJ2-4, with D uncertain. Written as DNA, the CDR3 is TGTGCCAGCAGCTTGTACCTGAGGCAGAAAAACATTCAGTACTTC. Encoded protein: CASSLYLRQKNIQYF. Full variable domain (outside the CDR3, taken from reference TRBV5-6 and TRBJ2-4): DAGVTQSPTHLIKTRGQQVTLRCSPKSGHDTVSWYQQALGQGPQFIFQYYEEEERQRGNFPDRFSGHQFPNYSSELNVNALLLGDSALYLCASSLYLRQKNIQYFGAGTRLSVL.